Listed below are T cell receptor beta chains from one sample, sequenced in a study of blood T cell repertoires in COVID-19. Repertoires were generated with immunoSEQ multiplex PCR, while TCRdb's copy carries only in-frame clones and drops some. The table shows about 370,000 clones, with 89% occurring only once. The specimen sequenced was peripheral blood. The receptors were gathered from a woman aged 25 to 39 with COVID-19, enrolled during active disease. CDR3s include the opening cysteine and the closing phenylalanine or tryptophan. Each record gives: D gene, J gene, V gene, CDR3 protein, CDR3 DNA. The D gene is left open where the match is weak.

>NA|TRBJ2-7|TRBV11-2
CASSPLTALSYEQYF
TGTGCCAGCAGCCCCCTGACTGCCCTTTCCTACGAGCAGTACTTC
>NA|TRBJ1-1|TRBV15
CATSRGGVSTEAFF
TGTGCCACCAGCAGAGGGGGGGTTTCCACTGAAGCTTTCTTT
>NA|TRBJ2-4|TRBV11-2
CASSLDGLAKNIQYF
TGTGCCAGCAGCTTGGACGGACTAGCCAAAAACATTCAGTACTTC
>TRBD2|TRBJ2-3|TRBV24-1
CATRGVLAGVDTQYF
TGTGCCACCAGAGGTGTGCTAGCGGGGGTAGATACGCAGTATTTT
>NA|TRBJ2-1|TRBV19
CASSITGGNNEQFF
TGTGCCAGTAGTATTACAGGCGGCAACAATGAGCAGTTCTTC
>NA|TRBJ2-2|TRBV10-3
CAISESTAGKNTGELFF
TGTGCCATCAGTGAGTCGACTGCGGGAAAGAACACCGGGGAGCTGTTTTTT
>TRBD1|TRBJ2-5|TRBV7-9
CASSLVPGTEETQYF
TGTGCCAGCAGCTTAGTGCCAGGGACAGAAGAGACCCAGTACTTC
>TRBD1|TRBJ1-1|TRBV28
CASSLSPGGTEAFF
TGTGCCAGCAGTTTATCCCCAGGGGGGACTGAAGCTTTCTTT
>NA|TRBJ2-1|TRBV4-3
CASSQDSGTPNEQFF
TGCGCCAGCAGCCAAGATTCTGGGACTCCGAATGAGCAGTTCTTC
>NA|TRBJ1-2|TRBV4-1
CASSRDMSGYTF
TGCGCCAGCAGCCGAGACATGAGTGGCTACACCTTC
>NA|TRBJ1-1|TRBV5-1
CASRADSLNTEAFF
TGCGCCAGCAGGGCCGACAGCCTGAACACTGAAGCTTTCTTT
>TRBD2|TRBJ2-1|TRBV15
CATSRDRSGGPYNEQFF
TGTGCCACCAGCAGAGACCGTAGCGGGGGGCCCTACAATGAGCAGTTCTTC